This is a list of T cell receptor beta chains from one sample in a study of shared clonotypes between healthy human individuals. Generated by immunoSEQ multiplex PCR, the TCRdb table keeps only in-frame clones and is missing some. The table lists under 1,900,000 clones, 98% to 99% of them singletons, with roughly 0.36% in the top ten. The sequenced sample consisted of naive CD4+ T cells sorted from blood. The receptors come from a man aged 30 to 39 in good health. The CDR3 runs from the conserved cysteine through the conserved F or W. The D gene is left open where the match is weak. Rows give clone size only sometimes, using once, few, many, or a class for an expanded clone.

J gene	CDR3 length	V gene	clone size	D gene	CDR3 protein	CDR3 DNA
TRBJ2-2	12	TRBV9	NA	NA	CASNERSGELFF	TGTGCCAGCAATGAGAGGTCCGGGGAGCTGTTTTTT
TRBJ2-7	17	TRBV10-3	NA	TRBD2	CAISDPGIAGGPYEQYF	TGTGCCATCAGTGACCCCGGGATAGCGGGAGGGCCTTACGAGCAGTACTTC
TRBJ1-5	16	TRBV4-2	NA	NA	CASSQVEGVRNQPQHF	TGTGCCAGCAGCCAAGTCGAAGGGGTTCGCAATCAGCCCCAGCATTTT
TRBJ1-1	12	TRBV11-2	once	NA	CASSLVRGEAFF	TGTGCCAGCAGCTTAGTGAGGGGTGAAGCTTTCTTT
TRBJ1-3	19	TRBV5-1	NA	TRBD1	CASSSGTFFDRASGNTIYF	TGCGCCAGCAGCTCGGGGACCTTTTTTGACAGGGCCTCTGGAAACACCATATATTTT
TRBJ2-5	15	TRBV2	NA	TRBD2	CASRASGLDLETQYF	TGTGCCAGCAGGGCTAGCGGGCTGGACCTAGAGACCCAGTACTTC
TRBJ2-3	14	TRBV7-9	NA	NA	CASSHPGGTDTQYF	TGTGCCAGCAGCCACCCTGGGGGCACAGATACGCAGTATTTT
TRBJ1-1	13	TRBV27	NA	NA	CASSLLRNTEAFF	TGTGCCAGCAGTTTACTAAGGAACACTGAAGCTTTCTTT
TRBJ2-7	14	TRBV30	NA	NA	CAWSVLQGLGEQYF	TGTGCCTGGAGTGTACTGCAGGGTTTGGGCGAGCAGTACTTC
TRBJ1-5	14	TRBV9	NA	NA	CASSVDEGTQPQHF	TGTGCCAGCAGCGTAGATGAGGGGACTCAGCCCCAGCATTTT
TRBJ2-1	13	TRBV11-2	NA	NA	CASSPRYYNEQFF	TGTGCCAGCAGCCCTAGGTACTACAATGAGCAGTTCTTC
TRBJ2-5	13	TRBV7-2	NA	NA	CASSSTWGETQYF	TGTGCCAGCAGCTCAACTTGGGGAGAGACCCAGTACTTC